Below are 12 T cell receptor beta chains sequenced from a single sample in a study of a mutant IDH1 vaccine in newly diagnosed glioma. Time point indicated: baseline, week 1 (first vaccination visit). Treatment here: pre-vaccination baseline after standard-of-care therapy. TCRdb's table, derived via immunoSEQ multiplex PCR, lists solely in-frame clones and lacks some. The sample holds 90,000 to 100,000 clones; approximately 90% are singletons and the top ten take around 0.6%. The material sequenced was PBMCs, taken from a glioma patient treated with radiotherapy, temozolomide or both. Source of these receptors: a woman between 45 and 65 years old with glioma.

The CDR3 coding sequence is TGTGCCAGCTCACAAGACGGCGGGATTAACAATGAGCAGTTCTTC. This gives the protein CASSQDGGINNEQFF. The rearrangement uses TRBV18 and TRBJ2-1; tentatively, D is TRBD2 (6 bases). The CDR3 runs to 15 residues. Germline CDR1 KGHSH, CDR2 LQKENI. Trimming took 4 bases from V and 5 from J, leaving 15 bases between them.

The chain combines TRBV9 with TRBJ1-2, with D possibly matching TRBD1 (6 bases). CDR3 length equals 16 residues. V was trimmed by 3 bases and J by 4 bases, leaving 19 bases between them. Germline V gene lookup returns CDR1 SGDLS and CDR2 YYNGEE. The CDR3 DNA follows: TGTGCCAGCAGCGCCCCCCAGGGGAAGGACCCCTATGGCTACACCTTC. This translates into CASSAPQGKDPYGYTF.

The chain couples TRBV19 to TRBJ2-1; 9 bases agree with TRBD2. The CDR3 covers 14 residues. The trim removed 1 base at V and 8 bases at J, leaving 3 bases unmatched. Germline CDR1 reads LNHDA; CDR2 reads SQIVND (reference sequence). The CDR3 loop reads CASSIGLAGYEQFF. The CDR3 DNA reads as TGTGCCAGTAGTATAGGGCTAGCGGGATATGAGCAGTTCTTC. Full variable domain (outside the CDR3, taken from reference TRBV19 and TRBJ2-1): DGGITQSPKYLFRKEGQNVTLSCEQNLNHDAMYWYRQDPGQGLRLIYYSQIVNDFQKGDIAEGYSVSREKKESFPLTVTSAQKNPTAFYLCASSIGLAGYEQFFGPGTRLTVL.

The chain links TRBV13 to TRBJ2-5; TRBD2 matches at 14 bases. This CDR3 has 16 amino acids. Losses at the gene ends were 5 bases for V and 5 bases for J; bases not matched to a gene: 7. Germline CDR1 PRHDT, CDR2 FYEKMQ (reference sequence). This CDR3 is CASSMGTSGSRETQYF. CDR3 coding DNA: TGTGCCAGCAGCATGGGGACTAGCGGGAGCAGGGAGACCCAGTACTTC. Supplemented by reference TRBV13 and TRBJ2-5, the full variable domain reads AAGVIQSPRHLIKEKRETATLKCYPIPRHDTVYWYQQGPGQDPQFLISFYEKMQSDKGSIPDRFSAQQFSDYHSELNMSSLELGDSALYFCASSMGTSGSRETQYFGPGTRLLVL.

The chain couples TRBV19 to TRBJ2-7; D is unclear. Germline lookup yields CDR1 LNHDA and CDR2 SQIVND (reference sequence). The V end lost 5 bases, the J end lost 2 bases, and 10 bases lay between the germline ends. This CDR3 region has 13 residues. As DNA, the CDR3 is TGTGCCAGTAGTGCCGGTGGGGCCTACGAGCAGTACTTC. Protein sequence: CASSAGGAYEQYF.

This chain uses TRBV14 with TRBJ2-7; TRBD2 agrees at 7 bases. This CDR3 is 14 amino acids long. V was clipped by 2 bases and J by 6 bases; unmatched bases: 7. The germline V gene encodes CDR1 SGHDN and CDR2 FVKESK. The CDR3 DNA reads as TGTGCCAGCAGCCAACCTTGGGGGAGGGCCGAGCAGTACTTC. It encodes CASSQPWGRAEQYF.

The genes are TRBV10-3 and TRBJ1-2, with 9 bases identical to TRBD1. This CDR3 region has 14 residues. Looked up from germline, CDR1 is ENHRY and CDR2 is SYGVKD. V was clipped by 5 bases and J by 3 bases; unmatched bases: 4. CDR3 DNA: TGTGCCATCAGTACGGGACAGGGCGACTATGGCTACACCTTC. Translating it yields CAISTGQGDYGYTF.

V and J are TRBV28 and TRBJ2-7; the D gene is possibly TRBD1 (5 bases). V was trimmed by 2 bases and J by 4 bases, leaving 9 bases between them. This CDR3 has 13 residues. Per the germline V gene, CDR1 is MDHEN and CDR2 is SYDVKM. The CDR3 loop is CASSLAREYEQYF. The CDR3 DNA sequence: TGTGCCAGCAGTTTAGCCAGGGAATACGAGCAGTACTTC.

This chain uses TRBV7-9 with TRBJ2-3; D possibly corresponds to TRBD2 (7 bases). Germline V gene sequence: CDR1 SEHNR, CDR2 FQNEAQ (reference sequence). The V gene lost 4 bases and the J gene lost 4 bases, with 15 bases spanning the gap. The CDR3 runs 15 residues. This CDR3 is CASSSTGGSPDTQYF. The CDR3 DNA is TGTGCCAGCAGCTCGACAGGCGGGAGTCCAGATACGCAGTATTTT.

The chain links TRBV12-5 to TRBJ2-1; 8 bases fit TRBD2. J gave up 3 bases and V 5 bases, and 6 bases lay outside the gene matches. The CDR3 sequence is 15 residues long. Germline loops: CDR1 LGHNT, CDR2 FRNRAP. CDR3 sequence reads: CASGPEGLVYNEQFF. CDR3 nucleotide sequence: TGTGCTAGTGGTCCGGAGGGACTAGTCTACAATGAGCAGTTCTTC.

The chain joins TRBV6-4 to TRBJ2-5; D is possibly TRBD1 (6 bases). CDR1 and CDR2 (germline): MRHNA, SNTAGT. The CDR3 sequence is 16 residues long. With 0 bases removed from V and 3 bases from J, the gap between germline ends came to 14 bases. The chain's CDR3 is CASSDSARGSEETQYF. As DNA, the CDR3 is TGTGCCAGCAGTGACTCAGCGAGGGGGTCCGAAGAGACCCAGTACTTC.

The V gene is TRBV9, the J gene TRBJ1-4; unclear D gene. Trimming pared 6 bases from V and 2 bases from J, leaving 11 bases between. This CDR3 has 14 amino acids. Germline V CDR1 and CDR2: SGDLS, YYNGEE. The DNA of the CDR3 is TGTGCCAGCAACCGGGGAGGTACTAATGAAAAACTGTTTTTT. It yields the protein CASNRGGTNEKLFF.